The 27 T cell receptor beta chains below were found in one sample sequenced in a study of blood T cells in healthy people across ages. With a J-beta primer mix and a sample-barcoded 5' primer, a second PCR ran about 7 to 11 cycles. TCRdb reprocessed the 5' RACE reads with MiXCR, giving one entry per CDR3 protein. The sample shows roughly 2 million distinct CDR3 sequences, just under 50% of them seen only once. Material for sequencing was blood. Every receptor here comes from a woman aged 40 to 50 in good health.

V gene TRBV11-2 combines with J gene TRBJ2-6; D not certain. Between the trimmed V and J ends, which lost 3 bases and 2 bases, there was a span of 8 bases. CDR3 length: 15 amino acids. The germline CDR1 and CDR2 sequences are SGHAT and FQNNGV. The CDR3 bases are TGTGCCAGCAGCTTCTGGGCGACTGGGGCCAACGTCCTGACTTTC. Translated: CASSFWATGANVLTF.

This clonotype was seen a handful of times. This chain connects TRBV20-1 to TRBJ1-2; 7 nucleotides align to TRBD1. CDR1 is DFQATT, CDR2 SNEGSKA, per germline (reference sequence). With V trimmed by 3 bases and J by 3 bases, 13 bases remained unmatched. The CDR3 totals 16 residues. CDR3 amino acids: CSASAVDRVVYYGYTF. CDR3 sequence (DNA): TGCAGTGCTAGTGCCGTCGACAGGGTGGTGTACTATGGCTACACCTTC.

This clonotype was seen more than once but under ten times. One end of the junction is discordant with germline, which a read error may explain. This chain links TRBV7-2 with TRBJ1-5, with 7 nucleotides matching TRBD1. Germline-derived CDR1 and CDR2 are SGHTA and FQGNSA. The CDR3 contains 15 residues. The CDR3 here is CASSSTGNGNKPQHF. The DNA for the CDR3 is TGTGCCAGCAGTTCGACAGGGAATGGCAATAAGCCCCAGCATTTT.

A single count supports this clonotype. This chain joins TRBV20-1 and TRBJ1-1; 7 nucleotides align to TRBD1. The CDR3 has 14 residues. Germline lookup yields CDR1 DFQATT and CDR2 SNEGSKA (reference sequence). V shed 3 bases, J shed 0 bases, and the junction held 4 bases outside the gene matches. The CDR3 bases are TGCAGTGCTAGCCGGGACAGAGTGAACACTGAAGCTTTCTTT. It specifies CSASRDRVNTEAFF.

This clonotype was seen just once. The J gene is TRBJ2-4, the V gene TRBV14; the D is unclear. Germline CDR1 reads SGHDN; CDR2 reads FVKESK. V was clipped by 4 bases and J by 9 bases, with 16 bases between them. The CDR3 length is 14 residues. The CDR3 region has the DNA TGTGCCAGCAGCCGAAATACCCGATCTAGCATTCAGTACTTC. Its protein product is CASSRNTRSSIQYF.

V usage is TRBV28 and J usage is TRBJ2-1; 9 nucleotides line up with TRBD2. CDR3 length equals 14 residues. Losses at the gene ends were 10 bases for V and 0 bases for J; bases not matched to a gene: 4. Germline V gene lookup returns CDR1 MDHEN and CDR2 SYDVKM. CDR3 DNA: TGTGCCACCCGTAGCGGGGGCTCCTACAATGAGCAGTTCTTC. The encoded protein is CATRSGGSYNEQFF. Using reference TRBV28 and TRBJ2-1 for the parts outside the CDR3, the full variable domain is DVKVTQSSRYLVKRTGEKVFLECVQDMDHENMFWYRQDPGLGLRLIYFSYDVKMKEKGDIPEGYSVSREKKERFSLILESASTNQTSMYLCATRSGGSYNEQFFGPGTRLTVL.

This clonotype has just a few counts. CDR3 sequence reads: CSARDRQLSSYNEQFF. Written as DNA, the CDR3 is TGCAGTGCTAGAGATCGACAGCTCAGCTCCTACAATGAGCAGTTCTTC. The chain is built from TRBV20-1 and TRBJ2-1; possible D gene TRBD1, 5 bases. From germline, CDR1 is DFQATT and CDR2 SNEGSKA (reference sequence). The CDR3 has 16 residues. V lost 0 bases and J 0 bases, leaving 12 bases between the germline ends.

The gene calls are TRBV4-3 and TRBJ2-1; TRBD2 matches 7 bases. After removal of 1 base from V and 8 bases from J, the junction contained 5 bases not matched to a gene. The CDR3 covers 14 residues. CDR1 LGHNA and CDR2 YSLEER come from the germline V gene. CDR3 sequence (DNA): TGCGCCAGCAGCCAAGGACTAGCAAGCTATGAGCAGTTCTTC. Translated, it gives CASSQGLASYEQFF.

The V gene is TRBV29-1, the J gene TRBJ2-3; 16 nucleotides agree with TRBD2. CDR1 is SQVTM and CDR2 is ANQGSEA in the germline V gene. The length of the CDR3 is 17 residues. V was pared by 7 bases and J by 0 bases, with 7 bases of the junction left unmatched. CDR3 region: CSAQRGLAGGSTDTQYF. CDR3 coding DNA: TGCAGCGCCCAGCGGGGACTAGCGGGGGGGAGCACAGATACGCAGTATTTT.

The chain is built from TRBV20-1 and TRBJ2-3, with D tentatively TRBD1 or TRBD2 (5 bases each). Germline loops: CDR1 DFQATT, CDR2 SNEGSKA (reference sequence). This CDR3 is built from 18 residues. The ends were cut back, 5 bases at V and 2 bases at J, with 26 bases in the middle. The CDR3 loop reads CSAVPPRGASSYTDTQYF. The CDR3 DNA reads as TGCAGTGCTGTCCCACCCCGAGGGGCCTCTAGCTACACAGATACGCAGTATTTT.

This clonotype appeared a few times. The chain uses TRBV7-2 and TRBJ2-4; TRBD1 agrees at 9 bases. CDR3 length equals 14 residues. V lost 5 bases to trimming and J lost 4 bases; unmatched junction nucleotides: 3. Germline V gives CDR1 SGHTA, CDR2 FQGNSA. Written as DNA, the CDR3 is TGTGCCAGCAGCCAAGGGACAGGGAAAAACATTCAGTACTTC. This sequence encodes CASSQGTGKNIQYF.

CDR3 nucleotides: TGCAGTGCTAGCCAGACTAGCGGGGGCCAGAGGGAGACCCAGTACTTC. It specifies CSASQTSGGQRETQYF. The chain combines TRBV20-1 with TRBJ2-5; 12 bases line up with TRBD2. Germline values: CDR1 DFQATT, CDR2 SNEGSKA (reference sequence). The junction had 10 bases not matched to a gene; V was cut back by 3 bases and J by 5 bases. The CDR3 is 16 amino acids.

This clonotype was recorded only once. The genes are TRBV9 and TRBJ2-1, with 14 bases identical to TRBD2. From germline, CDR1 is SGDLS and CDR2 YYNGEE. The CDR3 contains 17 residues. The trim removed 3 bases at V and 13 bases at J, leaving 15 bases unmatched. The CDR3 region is CASSARLAGGPRETQFF. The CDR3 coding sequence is TGTGCCAGCAGCGCCCGACTAGCGGGGGGGCCAAGGGAGACCCAGTTCTTC.

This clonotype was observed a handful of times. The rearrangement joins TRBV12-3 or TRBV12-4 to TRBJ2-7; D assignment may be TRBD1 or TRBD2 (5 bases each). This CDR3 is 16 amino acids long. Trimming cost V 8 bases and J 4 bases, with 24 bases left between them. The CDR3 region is CASGDDMRGLRYEQYF. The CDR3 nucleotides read TGTGCCAGCGGAGACGACATGAGGGGTCTAAGGTACGAGCAGTACTTC.

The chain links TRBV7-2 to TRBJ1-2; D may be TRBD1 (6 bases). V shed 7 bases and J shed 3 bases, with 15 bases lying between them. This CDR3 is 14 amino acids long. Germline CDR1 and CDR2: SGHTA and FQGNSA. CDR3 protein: CASTPGGGHYGYTF. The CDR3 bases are TGTGCCAGCACTCCCGGGGGGGGGCACTATGGCTACACCTTC.

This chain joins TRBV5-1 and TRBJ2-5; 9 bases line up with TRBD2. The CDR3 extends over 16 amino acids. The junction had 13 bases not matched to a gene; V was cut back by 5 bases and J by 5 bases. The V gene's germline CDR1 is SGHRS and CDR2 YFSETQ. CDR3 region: CASSFPSGDRVETQYF. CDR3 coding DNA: TGCGCCAGCAGTTTCCCTAGCGGGGATCGCGTGGAGACCCAGTACTTC. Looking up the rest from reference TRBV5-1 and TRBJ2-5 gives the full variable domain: KAGVTQTPRYLIKTRGQQVTLSCSPISGHRSVSWYQQTPGQGLQFLFEYFSETQRNKGNFPGRFSGRQFSNSRSEMNVSTLELGDSALYLCASSFPSGDRVETQYFGPGTRLLVL.

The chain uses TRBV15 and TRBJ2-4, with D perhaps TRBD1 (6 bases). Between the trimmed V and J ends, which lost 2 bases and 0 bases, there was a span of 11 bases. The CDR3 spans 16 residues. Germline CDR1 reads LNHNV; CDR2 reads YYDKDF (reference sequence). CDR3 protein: CATSRRGTLAKNIQYF. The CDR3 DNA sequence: TGTGCCACCAGCAGAAGGGGGACCTTAGCCAAAAACATTCAGTACTTC.

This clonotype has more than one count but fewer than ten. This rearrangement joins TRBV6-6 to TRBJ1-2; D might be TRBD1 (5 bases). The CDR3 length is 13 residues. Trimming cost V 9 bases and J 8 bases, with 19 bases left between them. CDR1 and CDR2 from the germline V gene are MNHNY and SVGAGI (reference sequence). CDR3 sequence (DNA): TGTGCCAGGTCCGGGACCGGGTTTCGGGGCTACACCTTC. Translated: CARSGTGFRGYTF.

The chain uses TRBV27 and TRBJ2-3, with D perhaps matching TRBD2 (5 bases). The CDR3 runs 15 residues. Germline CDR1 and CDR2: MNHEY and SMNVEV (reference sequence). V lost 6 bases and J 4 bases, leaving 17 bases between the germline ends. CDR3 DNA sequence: TGTGCCAGCAGCCTGGAGGCCCTGGGTTCAGATACGCAGTATTTT. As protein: CASSLEALGSDTQYF.

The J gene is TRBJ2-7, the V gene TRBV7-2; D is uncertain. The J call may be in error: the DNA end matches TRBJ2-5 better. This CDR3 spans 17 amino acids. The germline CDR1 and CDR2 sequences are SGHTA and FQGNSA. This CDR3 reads CASSLAEVTLRTETQYF. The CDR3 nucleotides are TGTGCCAGCAGCTTAGCCGAGGTGACCTTGCGGACAGAGACCCAGTACTTC.

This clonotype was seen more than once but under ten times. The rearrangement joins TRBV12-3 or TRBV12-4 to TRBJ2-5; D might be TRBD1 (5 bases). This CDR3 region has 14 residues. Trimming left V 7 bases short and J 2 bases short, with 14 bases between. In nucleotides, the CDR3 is TGTGCCAGCAAAAAAAAGACAGATCAAGAGACCCAGTACTTC. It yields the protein CASKKKTDQETQYF.

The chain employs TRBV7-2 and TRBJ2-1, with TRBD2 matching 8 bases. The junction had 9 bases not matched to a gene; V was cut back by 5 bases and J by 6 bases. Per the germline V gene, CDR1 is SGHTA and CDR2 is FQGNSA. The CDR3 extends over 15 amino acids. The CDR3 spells CASSPPGTRSNEQFF. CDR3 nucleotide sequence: TGTGCCAGCAGCCCCCCCGGGACTAGATCCAATGAGCAGTTCTTC.

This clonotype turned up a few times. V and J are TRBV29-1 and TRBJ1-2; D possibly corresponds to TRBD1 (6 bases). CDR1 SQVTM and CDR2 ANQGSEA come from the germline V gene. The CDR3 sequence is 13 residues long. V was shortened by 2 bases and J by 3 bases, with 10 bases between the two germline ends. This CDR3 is CSVEPGQHYGYTF. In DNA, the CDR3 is TGCAGCGTTGAACCCGGACAGCACTATGGCTACACCTTC.

CDR3 coding DNA: TGCGCCAGCAGCCAAGGTGCAGGGTATCAGCCCCAGCATTTT. Protein sequence: CASSQGAGYQPQHF. The chain recombines TRBV4-1 with TRBJ1-5, with a possible D match to TRBD1 (5 bases). The CDR3 is made up of 14 amino acids. Trimming shortened V by 1 base and J by 5 bases, and 9 bases separated the two germline ends. The germline CDR1 and CDR2 sequences are MGHRA and YSYEKL.

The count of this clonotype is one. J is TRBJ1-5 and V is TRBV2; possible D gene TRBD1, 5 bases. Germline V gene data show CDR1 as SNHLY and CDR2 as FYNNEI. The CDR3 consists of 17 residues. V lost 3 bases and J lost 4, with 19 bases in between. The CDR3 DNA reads TGTGCCAGCAGTGATAGCGGGTCAGGGCGGTCAAATCAGCCCCAGCATTTT. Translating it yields CASSDSGSGRSNQPQHF.

CDR3 sequence: CASSQAAGTGFTPQFF. For the CDR3, the DNA is TGCGCCAGCAGCCAAGCGGCCGGGACAGGGTTCACCCCTCAGTTCTTC. This rearrangement joins TRBV4-3 to TRBJ2-1; 9 nucleotides match TRBD1. From germline, CDR1 is LGHNA and CDR2 YSLEER. The CDR3 has 16 amino acids. V lost 1 base to trimming and J lost 13 bases; unmatched junction nucleotides: 14.

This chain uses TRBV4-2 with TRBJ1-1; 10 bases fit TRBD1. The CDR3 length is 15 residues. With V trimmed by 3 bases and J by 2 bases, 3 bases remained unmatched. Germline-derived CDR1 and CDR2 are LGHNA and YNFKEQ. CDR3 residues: CASSQGQGKNTEAFF. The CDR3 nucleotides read TGTGCCAGCAGCCAGGGACAGGGGAAAAACACTGAAGCTTTCTTT.